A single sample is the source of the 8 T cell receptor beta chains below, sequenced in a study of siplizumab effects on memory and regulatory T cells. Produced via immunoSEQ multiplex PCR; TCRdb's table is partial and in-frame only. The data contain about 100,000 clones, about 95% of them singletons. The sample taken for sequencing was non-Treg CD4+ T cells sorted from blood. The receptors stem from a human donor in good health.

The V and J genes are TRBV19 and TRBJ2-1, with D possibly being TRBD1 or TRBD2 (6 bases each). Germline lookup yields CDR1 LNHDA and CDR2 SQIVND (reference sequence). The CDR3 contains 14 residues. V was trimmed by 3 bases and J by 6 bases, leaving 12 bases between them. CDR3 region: CASSIGGQSNEQFF. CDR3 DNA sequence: TGTGCCAGTAGTATCGGGGGCCAGAGCAATGAGCAGTTCTTC.

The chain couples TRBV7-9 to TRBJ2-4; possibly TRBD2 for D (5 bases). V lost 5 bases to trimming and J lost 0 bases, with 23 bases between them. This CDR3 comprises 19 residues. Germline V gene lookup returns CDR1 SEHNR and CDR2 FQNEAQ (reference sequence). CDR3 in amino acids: CASSPNILWGDLAKNIQYF. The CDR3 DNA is TGTGCCAGCAGCCCAAACATTCTGTGGGGAGATCTAGCCAAAAACATTCAGTACTTC.

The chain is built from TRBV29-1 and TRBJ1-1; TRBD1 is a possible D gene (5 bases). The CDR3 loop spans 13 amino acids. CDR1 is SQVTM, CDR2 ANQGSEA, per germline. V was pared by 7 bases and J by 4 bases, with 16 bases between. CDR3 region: CSATLGGGTEAFF. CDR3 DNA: TGCAGCGCTACCCTCGGCGGGGGCACTGAAGCTTTCTTT.

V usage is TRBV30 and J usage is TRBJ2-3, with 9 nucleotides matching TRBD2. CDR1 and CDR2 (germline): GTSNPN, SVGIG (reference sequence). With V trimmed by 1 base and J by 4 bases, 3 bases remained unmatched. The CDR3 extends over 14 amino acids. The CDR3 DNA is TGTGCCTGGAGTGCGGGCGGGGGGGCAGATACGCAGTATTTT. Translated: CAWSAGGGADTQYF.

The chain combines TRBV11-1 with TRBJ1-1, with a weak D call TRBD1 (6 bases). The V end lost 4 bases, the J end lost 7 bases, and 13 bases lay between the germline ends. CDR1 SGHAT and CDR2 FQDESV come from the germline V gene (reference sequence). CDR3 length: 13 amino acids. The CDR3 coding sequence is TGTGCCAGCAGCTCGCCACAGGGCGGTGAAGCTTTCTTT. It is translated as CASSSPQGGEAFF.

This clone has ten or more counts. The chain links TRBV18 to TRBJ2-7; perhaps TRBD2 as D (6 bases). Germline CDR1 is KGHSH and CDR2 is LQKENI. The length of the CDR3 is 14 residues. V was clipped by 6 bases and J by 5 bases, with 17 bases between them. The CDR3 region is CASSTRDFSHEQYF. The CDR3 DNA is TGTGCCAGCTCTACAAGGGACTTTTCACACGAGCAGTACTTC.

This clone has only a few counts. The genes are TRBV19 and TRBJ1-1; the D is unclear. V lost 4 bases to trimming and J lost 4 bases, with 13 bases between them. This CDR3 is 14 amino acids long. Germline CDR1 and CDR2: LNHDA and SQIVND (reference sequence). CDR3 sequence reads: CASSSWGAGTEAFF. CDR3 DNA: TGTGCCAGTAGTAGTTGGGGTGCGGGCACTGAAGCTTTCTTT.

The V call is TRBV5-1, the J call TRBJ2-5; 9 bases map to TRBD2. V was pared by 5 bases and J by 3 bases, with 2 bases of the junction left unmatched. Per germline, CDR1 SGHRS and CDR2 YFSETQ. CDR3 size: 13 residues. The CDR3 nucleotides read TGCGCCAGCAGTCTAGCGGGGAAAGAGACCCAGTACTTC. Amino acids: CASSLAGKETQYF. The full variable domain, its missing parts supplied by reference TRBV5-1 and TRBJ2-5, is KAGVTQTPRYLIKTRGQQVTLSCSPISGHRSVSWYQQTPGQGLQFLFEYFSETQRNKGNFPGRFSGRQFSNSRSEMNVSTLELGDSALYLCASSLAGKETQYFGPGTRLLVL.